This T cell receptor (beta chain) was identified in a study of cytomegalovirus exposure and HLA in healthy donors. Study outcomes and limitations: Later work showed greater clonal expansion in HLA-associated TCR beta chains than in equally common others.

The CDR3 has 19 residues. V gave up 7 bases and J gave up 1 base; unmatched junction bases: 15. The germline V gene encodes CDR1 MDHEN and CDR2 SYDVKM. The PCR contained 60 Vbeta and 13 Jbeta primers. Profiling relied on immunoSEQ multiplex PCR, and the TCRdb table lists in-frame clones only, not all of them. The data contain fewer than 200,000 clones, 80% to 85% of them singletons. Details on this clone: The target antigen is unknown.

This sequence joins TRBV28 and TRBJ2-6; 8 bases fit TRBD1. The sequenced sample consisted of PBMCs. The TCR was taken from a woman younger than 30 in good health and CMV-seronegative. In DNA form, the CDR3 reads TGTGCCAGCAATCCTCTCCGGGACAGGCTTTCTTCTGGGGCCAACGTCCTGACTTTC. This codes for CASNPLRDRLSSGANVLTF.